This section outlines one T cell receptor (beta chain) sequence together with its context. This specimen belongs to a study of technical replicates of blood from several donors. V lost 1 base and J lost 6, with 6 bases in between. Germline CDR1 and CDR2: LGHNT and FRNRAP. The CDR3 loop spans 12 amino acids. Some clones are missing from TCRdb's copy, which holds only in-frame ones; the method was immunoSEQ multiplex PCR. The sample includes approximately 94,000 clones, 95% to 97% of them seen just once. Material for sequencing was T cells isolated from PBMCs. This sequence was found in a human donor in good health. The chain recombines TRBV12-5 with TRBJ1-1, with D possibly being TRBD1 (5 bases). As DNA, the CDR3 is TGTGCTAGTGGTTTGGGGGGCTCTGAAGCTTTCTTT. Amino acid sequence: CASGLGGSEAFF.